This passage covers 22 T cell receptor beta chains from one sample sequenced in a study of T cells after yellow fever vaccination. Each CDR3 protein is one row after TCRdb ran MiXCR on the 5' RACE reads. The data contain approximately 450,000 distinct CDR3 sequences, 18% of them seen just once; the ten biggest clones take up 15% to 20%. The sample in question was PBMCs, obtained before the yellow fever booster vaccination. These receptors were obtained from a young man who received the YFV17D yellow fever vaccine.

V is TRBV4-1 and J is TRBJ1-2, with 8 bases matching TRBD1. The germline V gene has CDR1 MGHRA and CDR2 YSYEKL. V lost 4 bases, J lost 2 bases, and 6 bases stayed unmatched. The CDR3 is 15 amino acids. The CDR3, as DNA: TGCGCCAGCAGCCCAGGACAGGGTGAAAACTATGGCTACACCTTC. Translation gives CASSPGQGENYGYTF.

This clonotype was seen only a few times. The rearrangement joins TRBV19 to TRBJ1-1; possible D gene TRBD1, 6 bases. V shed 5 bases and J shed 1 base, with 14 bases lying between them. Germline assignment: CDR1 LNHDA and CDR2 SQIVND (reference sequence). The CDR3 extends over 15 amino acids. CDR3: CASSYGGLSNTEAFF. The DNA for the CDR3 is TGTGCCAGTAGTTACGGGGGGCTGTCGAACACTGAAGCTTTCTTT. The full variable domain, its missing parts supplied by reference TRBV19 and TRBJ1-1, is DGGITQSPKYLFRKEGQNVTLSCEQNLNHDAMYWYRQDPGQGLRLIYYSQIVNDFQKGDIAEGYSVSREKKESFPLTVTSAQKNPTAFYLCASSYGGLSNTEAFFGQGTRLTVV.

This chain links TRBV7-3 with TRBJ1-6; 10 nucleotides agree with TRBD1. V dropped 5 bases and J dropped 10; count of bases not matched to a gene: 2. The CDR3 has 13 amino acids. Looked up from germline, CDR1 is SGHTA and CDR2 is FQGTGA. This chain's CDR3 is CASSKGQGSPLHF. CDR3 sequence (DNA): TGTGCCAGCAGCAAGGGACAGGGGTCACCCCTCCACTTT.

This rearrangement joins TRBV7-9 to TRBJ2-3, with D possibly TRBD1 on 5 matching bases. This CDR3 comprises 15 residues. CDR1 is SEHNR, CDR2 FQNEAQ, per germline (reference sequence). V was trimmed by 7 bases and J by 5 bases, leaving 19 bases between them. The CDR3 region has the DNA TGTGCCAGCACCATGGCAGTCGGCAGGGAAGATACGCAGTATTTT. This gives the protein CASTMAVGREDTQYF.

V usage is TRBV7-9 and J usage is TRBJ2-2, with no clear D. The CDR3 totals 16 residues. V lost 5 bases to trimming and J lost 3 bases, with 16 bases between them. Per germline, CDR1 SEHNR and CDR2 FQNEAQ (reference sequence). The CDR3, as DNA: TGTGCCAGCAGCCCCCCCCGGGCTACCTACACCGGGGAGCTGTTTTTT. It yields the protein CASSPPRATYTGELFF.

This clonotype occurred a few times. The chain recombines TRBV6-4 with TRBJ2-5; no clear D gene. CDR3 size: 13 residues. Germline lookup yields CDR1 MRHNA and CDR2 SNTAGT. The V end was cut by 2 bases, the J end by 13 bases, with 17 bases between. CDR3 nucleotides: TGTGCCAGCAGTGACAGGCGCGTCCCTGTCAGGTACTTC. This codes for CASSDRRVPVRYF.

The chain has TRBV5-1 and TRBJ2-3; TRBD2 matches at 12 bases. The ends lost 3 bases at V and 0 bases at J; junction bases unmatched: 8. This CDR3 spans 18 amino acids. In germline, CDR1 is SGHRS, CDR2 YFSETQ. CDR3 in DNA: TGCGCCAGCAGCTCCGGACTAGCGGGGCATCCTAGCACAGATACGCAGTATTTT. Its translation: CASSSGLAGHPSTDTQYF.

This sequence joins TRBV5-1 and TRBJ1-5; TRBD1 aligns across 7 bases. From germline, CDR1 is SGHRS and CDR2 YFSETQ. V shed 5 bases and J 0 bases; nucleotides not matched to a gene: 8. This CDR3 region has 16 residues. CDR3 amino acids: CASSPTTGDSNQPQHF. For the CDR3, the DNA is TGCGCCAGCAGTCCGACTACAGGGGATAGCAATCAGCCCCAGCATTTT.

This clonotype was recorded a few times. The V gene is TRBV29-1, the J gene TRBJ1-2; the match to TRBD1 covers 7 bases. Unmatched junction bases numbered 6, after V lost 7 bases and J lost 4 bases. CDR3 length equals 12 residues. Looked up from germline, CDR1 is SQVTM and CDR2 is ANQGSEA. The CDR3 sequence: CSARQGVYGYTF. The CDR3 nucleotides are TGCAGCGCAAGACAGGGCGTCTATGGCTACACCTTC.

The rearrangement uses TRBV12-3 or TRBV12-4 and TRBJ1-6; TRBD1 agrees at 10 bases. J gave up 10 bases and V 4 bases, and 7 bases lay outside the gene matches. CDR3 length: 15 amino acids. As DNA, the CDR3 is TGTGCCAGCAGTTCCCGGGACAGGGGCTTCTCACCCCTCCACTTT. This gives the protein CASSSRDRGFSPLHF.

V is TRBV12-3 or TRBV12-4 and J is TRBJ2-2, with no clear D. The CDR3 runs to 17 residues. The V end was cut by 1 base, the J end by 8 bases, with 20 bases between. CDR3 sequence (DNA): TGTGCCAGCAGTTTAGGCGTGACCACCAACGGGTTTGGGGAGCTGTTTTTT. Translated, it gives CASSLGVTTNGFGELFF.

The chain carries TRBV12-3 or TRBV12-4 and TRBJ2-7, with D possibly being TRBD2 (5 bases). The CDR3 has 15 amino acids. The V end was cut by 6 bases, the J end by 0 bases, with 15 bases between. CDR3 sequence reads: CASSHLGGSSYEQYF. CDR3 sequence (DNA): TGTGCCAGCAGCCATCTGGGTGGGAGCTCCTACGAGCAGTACTTC.

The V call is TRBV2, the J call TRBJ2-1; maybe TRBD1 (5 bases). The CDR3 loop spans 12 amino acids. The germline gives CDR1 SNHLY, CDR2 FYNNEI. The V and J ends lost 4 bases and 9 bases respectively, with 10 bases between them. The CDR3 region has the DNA TGTGCCAGCAGTGTAGGGGCCGCTGAGCAGTTCTTC. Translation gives CASSVGAAEQFF.

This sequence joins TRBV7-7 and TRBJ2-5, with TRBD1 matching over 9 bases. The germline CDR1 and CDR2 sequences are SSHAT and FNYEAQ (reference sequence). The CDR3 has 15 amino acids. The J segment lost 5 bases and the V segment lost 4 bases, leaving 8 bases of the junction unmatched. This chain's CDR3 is CASSSRGDRAETQYF. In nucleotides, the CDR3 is TGTGCCAGCAGCTCCCGCGGGGACAGGGCGGAGACCCAGTACTTC.

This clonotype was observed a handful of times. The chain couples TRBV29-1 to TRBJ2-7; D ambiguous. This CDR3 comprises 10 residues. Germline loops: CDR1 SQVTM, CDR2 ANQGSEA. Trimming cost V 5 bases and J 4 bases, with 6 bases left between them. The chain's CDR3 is CSVLEYEQYF. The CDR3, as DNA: TGCAGCGTTCTAGAGTACGAGCAGTACTTC.

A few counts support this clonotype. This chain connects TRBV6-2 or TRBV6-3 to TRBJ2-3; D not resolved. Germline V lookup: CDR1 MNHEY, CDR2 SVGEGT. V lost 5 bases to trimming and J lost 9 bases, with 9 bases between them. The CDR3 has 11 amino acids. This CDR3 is CASSPSATQYF. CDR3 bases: TGTGCCAGCAGTCCCTCAGCAACGCAGTATTTT.

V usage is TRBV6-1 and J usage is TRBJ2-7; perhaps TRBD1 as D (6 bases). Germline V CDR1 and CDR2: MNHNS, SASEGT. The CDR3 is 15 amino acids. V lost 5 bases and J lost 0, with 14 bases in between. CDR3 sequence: CASSLVKGGSYEQYV. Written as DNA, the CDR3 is TGTGCCAGCAGTCTCGTTAAAGGGGGCTCCTACGAGCAGTACGTC.

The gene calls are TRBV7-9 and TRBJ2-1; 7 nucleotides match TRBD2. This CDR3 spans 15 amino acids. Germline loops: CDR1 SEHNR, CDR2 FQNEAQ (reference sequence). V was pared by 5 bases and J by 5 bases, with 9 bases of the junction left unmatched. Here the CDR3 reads CASSPFLAVDNEQFF. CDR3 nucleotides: TGTGCCAGCAGCCCCTTCCTAGCGGTGGACAATGAGCAGTTCTTC.

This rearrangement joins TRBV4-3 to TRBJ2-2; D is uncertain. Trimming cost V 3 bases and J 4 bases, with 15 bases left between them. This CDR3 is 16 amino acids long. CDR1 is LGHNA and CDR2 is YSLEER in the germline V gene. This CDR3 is CASSHVALLFTGELFF. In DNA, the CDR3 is TGCGCCAGCAGCCATGTAGCTCTATTATTCACCGGGGAGCTGTTTTTT.

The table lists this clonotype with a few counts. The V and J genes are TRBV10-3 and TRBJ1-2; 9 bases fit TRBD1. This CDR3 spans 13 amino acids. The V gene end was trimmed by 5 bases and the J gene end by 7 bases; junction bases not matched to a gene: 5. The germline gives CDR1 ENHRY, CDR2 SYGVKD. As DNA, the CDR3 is TGTGCCATCAGTCGAGCGGGACAGGGTGGCTACACCTTC. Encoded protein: CAISRAGQGGYTF.

The chain's CDR3 is CASSGAANEQFF. The CDR3 region has the DNA TGTGCCAGCAGTGGGGCAGCCAATGAGCAGTTCTTC. The rearrangement joins TRBV2 to TRBJ2-1; D not certain. The germline CDR1 and CDR2 sequences are SNHLY and FYNNEI. The CDR3 is 12 residues long. V was trimmed by 4 bases and J by 6 bases, leaving 7 bases between them. The whole variable domain, filled in from reference TRBV2 and TRBJ2-1, reads EPEVTQTPSHQVTQMGQEVILRCVPISNHLYFYWYRQILGQKVEFLVSFYNNEISEKSEIFDDQFSVERPDGSNFTLKIRSTKLEDSAMYFCASSGAANEQFFGPGTRLTVL.

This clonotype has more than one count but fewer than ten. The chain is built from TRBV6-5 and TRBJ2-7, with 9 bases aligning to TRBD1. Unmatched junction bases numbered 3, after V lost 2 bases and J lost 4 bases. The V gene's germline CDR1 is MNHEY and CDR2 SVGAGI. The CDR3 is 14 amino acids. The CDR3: CASSYDRGGYEQYV. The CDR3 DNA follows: TGTGCCAGCAGTTACGACAGGGGGGGATACGAGCAGTACGTC.